Each of the 26 T cell receptor beta chains below was sequenced from the same sample in a study of CD8+ T cells in alopecia areata. RNA extraction was followed by reverse transcription into cDNA, which acted as the sequencing template. This table comes from immunoSEQ multiplex PCR, and its TCRdb copy is limited to in-frame clones, with some not included. The sample comprises some 190,000 clones, approximately 51% of which are singletons, and roughly a tenth rests with the top ten. Treatment given: oral pan-JAK inhibitor, 5-10 mg twice daily. The sample here was CD8+ T cells sorted from blood, taken at week 52, from a patient treated with tofacitinib. Receptors were obtained from a human donor with alopecia areata.

The chain employs TRBV13 and TRBJ1-3; the D is unclear. Germline V lookup: CDR1 PRHDT, CDR2 FYEKMQ (reference sequence). V dropped 5 bases and J dropped 2 bases, with 16 bases sitting between them. The CDR3 is 16 amino acids. The CDR3 DNA follows: TGTGCCAGCAGCCCGTTAAGGGAGGGAACTGGAAACACCATATATTTT. Its protein product is CASSPLREGTGNTIYF.

The chain carries TRBV4-1 and TRBJ1-5, with D possibly matching TRBD1 (5 bases). The germline gives CDR1 MGHRA, CDR2 YSYEKL. The V and J ends lost 0 bases and 7 bases respectively, with 16 bases between them. The CDR3 consists of 16 residues. Here the CDR3 DNA reads TGCGCCAGCAGCCAAGATGGGGGACCGGGTGGGCAGCCCCAGCATTTT. Translating it yields CASSQDGGPGGQPQHF.

V and J are TRBV13 and TRBJ1-2; D gene unclear. V lost 1 base and J lost 4, with 13 bases in between. Germline CDR1 reads PRHDT; CDR2 reads FYEKMQ (reference sequence). CDR3 length equals 15 residues. The CDR3 DNA reads as TGTGCCAGCAGCTTAGATCCGGCAGAATTCTATGGCTACACCTTC. It yields the protein CASSLDPAEFYGYTF.

This chain's CDR3 is CAIDRGTDTQYF. CDR3 DNA: TGTGCCATAGACAGGGGCACAGATACGCAGTATTTT. The chain combines TRBV2 with TRBJ2-3; 7 bases map to TRBD1. Germline loops: CDR1 SNHLY, CDR2 FYNNEI. The ends lost 10 bases at V and 1 base at J; junction bases unmatched: 2. The CDR3 covers 12 residues.

The J gene is TRBJ2-7, the V gene TRBV6-6, with 8 bases aligning to TRBD2. CDR1 is MNHNY and CDR2 is SVGAGI in the germline V gene (reference sequence). The CDR3 extends over 16 amino acids. Trimming removed 0 bases from V and 3 bases from J; junction bases left unmatched: 7. The CDR3, as DNA: TGTGCCAGCAGTTACTCCCGAACGGGACTAGTCTACGAGCAGTACTTC. Amino acids: CASSYSRTGLVYEQYF.

In its sample, this clone was seen a few times. At one of its ends the junction is not consistent with the germline gene, which may arise from a read error. The chain has TRBV5-6 and TRBJ1-5; no clear D. The germline CDR1 and CDR2 sequences are SGHDT and YYEEEE. CDR3 length: 13 amino acids. The CDR3 DNA follows: TGTGCCAGCAGTTTGGGAAATGGCCAGCCCCAGCATTTT. It specifies CASSLGNGQPQHF.

This clone showed up just once. This chain uses TRBV11-2 with TRBJ1-4; the D is unclear. Deletions cut 5 bases from V and 1 base from J, with 17 bases between. The CDR3 spans 17 residues. Germline CDR1 reads SGHAT; CDR2 reads FQNNGV. CDR3 amino acids: CASSMGPETVTNEKLFF. The CDR3 coding sequence is TGTGCCAGCAGCATGGGCCCAGAGACCGTAACTAATGAAAAACTGTTTTTT.

Here the CDR3 DNA reads TGCGCCAGCAGCTTGGCTAGCGGGGGGCCGGAGACCCAGTACTTC. Amino acid sequence: CASSLASGGPETQYF. The rearrangement uses TRBV5-1 and TRBJ2-5; 11 bases are shared with TRBD2. The CDR3 extends over 15 amino acids. Trimming at V came to 0 bases and at J to 5 bases, leaving 3 bases not matched to a gene. Germline assignment: CDR1 SGHRS and CDR2 YFSETQ.

A single count supports this clone. CDR3 bases: TGTGCCGCCGGCCGGGGAGAGTCCGAGCAGTACTTC. The encoded protein is CAAGRGESEQYF. The chain has TRBV5-6 and TRBJ2-7; maybe TRBD2 (5 bases). Trimming removed 10 bases at V and 6 bases at J, with 17 bases between. Germline lookup yields CDR1 SGHDT and CDR2 YYEEEE. The CDR3 runs 12 residues.

The chain carries TRBV7-2 and TRBJ2-1, with D possibly matching TRBD2 (5 bases). V was shortened by 0 bases and J by 3 bases, with 18 bases between the two germline ends. This CDR3 is 18 amino acids long. Germline CDR1 is SGHTA and CDR2 is FQGNSA. CDR3 coding DNA: TGTGCCAGCAGCTTAGCTCCTCCCGGGGTAGAGTACTACAATGAGCAGTTCTTC. This translates into CASSLAPPGVEYYNEQFF.

This sequence joins TRBV6-5 and TRBJ1-1; 9 positions agree with TRBD1. The CDR3 contains 14 residues. Looked up from germline, CDR1 is MNHEY and CDR2 is SVGAGI. J lost 7 bases, V lost 0 bases, and 3 bases had no gene match. The CDR3 loop reads CASSYSVTGGEAFF. For the CDR3, the DNA is TGTGCCAGCAGTTACTCCGTGACAGGGGGTGAAGCTTTCTTT.

This chain joins TRBV27 and TRBJ2-7, with 7 bases identical to TRBD1. Per germline, CDR1 MNHEY and CDR2 SMNVEV (reference sequence). CDR3 length equals 15 residues. Trimming removed 3 bases from V and 3 bases from J; junction bases left unmatched: 8. CDR3 DNA sequence: TGTGCCAGCAGTTTCCGACAGGGTATTATCTACGAGCAGTACTTC. Translating gives CASSFRQGIIYEQYF.

This clone was counted between two and nine times. The sample carries other DNA sequences with the same CDR3. This chain links TRBV7-9 with TRBJ2-2; unclear D gene. Trimming cost V 1 base and J 3 bases, with 0 bases left between them. The CDR3 length is 12 residues. Germline lookup yields CDR1 SEHNR and CDR2 FQNEAQ (reference sequence). The CDR3 reads CASSLDTGELFF. CDR3 coding DNA: TGTGCCAGCAGCTTAGACACCGGGGAGCTGTTTTTT.

The V and J genes are TRBV27 and TRBJ2-7, with TRBD1 matching over 7 bases. V lost 2 bases, J lost 6 bases, and 16 bases stayed unmatched. This CDR3 is 17 amino acids long. Germline CDR1 and CDR2: MNHEY and SMNVEV (reference sequence). This chain's CDR3 is CASSLLAGAGGMSEQYF. The DNA for the CDR3 is TGTGCCAGCAGTTTACTAGCAGGGGCAGGGGGAATGAGCGAGCAGTACTTC.

The V call is TRBV9, the J call TRBJ2-5; 8 nucleotides line up with TRBD2. Germline V gene data show CDR1 as SGDLS and CDR2 as YYNGEE. V was pared by 4 bases and J by 3 bases, with 5 bases of the junction left unmatched. The CDR3 is 14 residues long. The CDR3 region is CASSLHGGEETQYF. The CDR3 coding sequence is TGTGCCAGCAGCTTACACGGGGGGGAAGAGACCCAGTACTTC.

The genes are TRBV27 and TRBJ1-1; tentatively, D is TRBD1 (6 bases). Germline V gene data show CDR1 as MNHEY and CDR2 as SMNVEV (reference sequence). CDR3 length: 15 residues. V was shortened by 2 bases and J by 3 bases, with 13 bases between the two germline ends. The CDR3 region has the DNA TGTGCCAGCAGTTTAAGGGGGGTCCTCGACACTGAAGCTTTCTTT. Translated: CASSLRGVLDTEAFF.

The table lists this clone with a few counts. The rearrangement uses TRBV4-3 and TRBJ2-3, with D perhaps TRBD2 (8 bases). V lost 0 bases and J 2 bases, leaving 15 bases between the germline ends. Looked up from germline, CDR1 is LGHNA and CDR2 is YSLEER. CDR3 length: 17 amino acids. CDR3 DNA: TGCGCCAGCAGCCAAGATCGGGAGGGGGCCAACACAGATACGCAGTATTTT. It encodes CASSQDREGANTDTQYF.

Concerning this clone: The sample carries other DNA sequences with the same CDR3. The chain employs TRBV7-9 and TRBJ2-7; no reliable D call. CDR3 length equals 13 residues. V dropped 5 bases and J dropped 3 bases, with 11 bases sitting between them. CDR1 and CDR2 (germline): SEHNR, FQNEAQ (reference sequence). CDR3 loop: CASSPGPNYEQYF. For the CDR3, the DNA is TGTGCCAGCAGCCCAGGACCCAACTACGAGCAGTACTTC. The full variable domain, in which reference TRBV7-9 and TRBJ2-7 provide the parts outside the CDR3, is DTGVSQNPRHKITKRGQNVTFRCDPISEHNRLYWYRQTLGQGPEFLTYFQNEAQLEKSRLLSDRFSAERPKGSFSTLEIQRTEQGDSAMYLCASSPGPNYEQYFGPGTRLTVT.

The chain employs TRBV6-4 and TRBJ1-6, with 9 positions matching TRBD1. Trimming cost V 4 bases and J 7 bases; bases outside gene matches: 8. The CDR3 consists of 16 residues. Germline CDR1 and CDR2: MRHNA and SNTAGT. The CDR3 DNA sequence: TGTGCCAGCAGTGGTGGGGAAGGGACAGGGAATTCACCCCTCCACTTT. This gives the protein CASSGGEGTGNSPLHF.

CDR3 bases: TGTGCCAGCAGCGTCTCCGGGACGGGGGATCAGCCCCAGCATTTT. It specifies CASSVSGTGDQPQHF. The chain joins TRBV11-3 to TRBJ1-5; D possibly corresponds to TRBD1 (5 bases). The CDR3 has 15 amino acids. From germline, CDR1 is SGHNT and CDR2 YENEEA. V was clipped by 5 bases and J by 5 bases, with 16 bases between them.

V and J are TRBV12-5 and TRBJ1-5; D is possibly TRBD1 (5 bases). V was clipped by 5 bases and J by 6 bases, with 17 bases between them. The CDR3 contains 15 residues. Per the germline V gene, CDR1 is LGHNT and CDR2 is FRNRAP. The CDR3 DNA reads as TGTGCTAGTGGTGCGCAGGGTCCGTCTTCTCAGCCCCAGCATTTT. This translates into CASGAQGPSSQPQHF.

This clone appeared a single time. The chain has TRBV7-3 and TRBJ2-2, with D possibly being TRBD2 (6 bases). There are 13 residues in the CDR3. Germline V gene lookup returns CDR1 SGHTA and CDR2 FQGTGA. The germline V and J ends were trimmed by 10 bases and 6 bases, with 15 bases remaining between them. The DNA for the CDR3 is TGTGCCACGGGACTCCTCGGGGCCGGGGAGCTGTTTTTT. It yields the protein CATGLLGAGELFF.

The chain has TRBV7-8 and TRBJ2-7; D gene uncertain. The CDR3 runs to 15 residues. Per germline, CDR1 SGHVS and CDR2 FQNEAQ. The ends were cut back, 2 bases at V and 5 bases at J, with 16 bases in the middle. CDR3 nucleotides: TGTGCCAGCAGCTTAACCCTAGACATCCCTCACGAGCAGTACTTC. Translating gives CASSLTLDIPHEQYF.

This sequence joins TRBV5-1 and TRBJ1-6; D is unresolved. Germline V gene data show CDR1 as SGHRS and CDR2 as YFSETQ. Trimming left V 0 bases short and J 5 bases short, with 6 bases between. The CDR3 is made up of 14 amino acids. CDR3 region: CASSLVSDNSPLHF. The CDR3, as DNA: TGCGCCAGCAGCTTGGTATCAGATAATTCACCCCTCCACTTT. Full variable domain (remainder filled in from reference TRBV5-1 and TRBJ1-6): KAGVTQTPRYLIKTRGQQVTLSCSPISGHRSVSWYQQTPGQGLQFLFEYFSETQRNKGNFPGRFSGRQFSNSRSEMNVSTLELGDSALYLCASSLVSDNSPLHFGNGTRLTVT.

This clone showed up just once. The rearrangement joins TRBV6-5 to TRBJ2-3; 7 bases match TRBD2. The CDR3 is 15 residues long. In germline, CDR1 is MNHEY, CDR2 SVGAGI. V was clipped by 6 bases and J by 4 bases; unmatched bases: 10. CDR3 DNA: TGTGCCAGCAGGTTTACGGGGGGAGGCGCAGATACGCAGTATTTT. The encoded protein is CASRFTGGGADTQYF.

The chain joins TRBV29-1 to TRBJ2-7; D may be TRBD2 (6 bases). CDR3 length: 14 amino acids. V was cut by 0 bases and J by 7 bases, with 16 bases left in between. Germline assignment: CDR1 SQVTM and CDR2 ANQGSEA. CDR3 DNA: TGCAGCGTTGAAGAGGGTAAGGTGGCGGGAGAGCAGTACTTC. Residues: CSVEEGKVAGEQYF.